The subject of this entry is one TCR beta chain. The study ran its PCR with 60 Vbeta and 13 Jbeta primers. The assay was immunoSEQ multiplex PCR, and TCRdb's table has in-frame clones only and misses some. The sample contains over 150,000 clones, around nine tenths of which appear only once. Germline lookup yields CDR1 MGHRA and CDR2 YSYEKL. The CDR3 contains 16 residues. Trimming at V came to 2 bases and at J to 5 bases, leaving 9 bases not matched to a gene. This sample was included in a study of cytomegalovirus exposure and HLA in healthy donors. The V gene is TRBV4-1, the J gene TRBJ2-7; TRBD1 matches at 10 bases. The specimen was PBMCs. This TCR was recovered from a woman in her twenties or thirties in good health and CMV-seronegative. DNA for the CDR3: TGCGCCAGCAGCCAACCCCTGCGGGACAGGGGTAACGAGCAGTACTTC. This gives the protein CASSQPLRDRGNEQYF.